The rows below give T cell receptor beta chains drawn from one sample of a study of T cell changes during pregnancy in multiple sclerosis. The data were produced by immunoSEQ multiplex PCR, yet TCRdb's version contains in-frame clones alone and is incomplete. Of more than 95,000 clones listed, over 85% are singletons. Specimen: peripheral blood, collected after pregnancy. The receptor set was obtained from a female donor with multiple sclerosis, enrolled in a pregnancy study. The CDR3 runs from the conserved cysteine through the conserved F or W.

TRBV28 | CASSLSDRGRGYTF
TRBV27 | CASSLTRNTGELFF
TRBV9 | CASSVPRGQGDTEAFF
TRBV29-1 | CSVETSGAYEQYF
TRBV5-1 | CASSQQGSNTGELFF
TRBV28 | CASVSGLTGELFF
TRBV27 | CASSSTSQGSYEQYF
TRBV29-1 | CSVGMSPGLAGTDTQYF
TRBV4-1 | CVSSNNDREGETQYF
TRBV5-8 | CASSLNRAQETQYF
TRBV18 | CASSPSKQGNTEAFF
TRBV18 | CASSPNTGNTEAFF
TRBV5-1 | CASSLRTGASYEQYF
TRBV29-1 | CSVDVGGTGAYEQYF
TRBV6-6 | CASSYYGRDSPEAFF
TRBV6-1 | CATRPREYEQFF
TRBV4-3 | CASSQDRKGGPSNEQFF
TRBV19 | CASSIGQNTEAFF
TRBV2 | CASSERGSRLHF
TRBV7-9 | CASSLGGIYEQYF
TRBV15 | CATSRDRLGYEAFF
TRBV4-1 | CASSPGTSGRDEQFF
TRBV25-1 | CASSEYVTSGSNEQFF
TRBV4-2 | CASSQERWKQGPPRGNEQFF
TRBV5-1 | CASSLGIQGGNTIYF
TRBV19 | CASRGWTGRKNIQYF
TRBV6-5 | CASSQTSANTGELFF
TRBV5-1 | CASSSSGTGFTEAFF